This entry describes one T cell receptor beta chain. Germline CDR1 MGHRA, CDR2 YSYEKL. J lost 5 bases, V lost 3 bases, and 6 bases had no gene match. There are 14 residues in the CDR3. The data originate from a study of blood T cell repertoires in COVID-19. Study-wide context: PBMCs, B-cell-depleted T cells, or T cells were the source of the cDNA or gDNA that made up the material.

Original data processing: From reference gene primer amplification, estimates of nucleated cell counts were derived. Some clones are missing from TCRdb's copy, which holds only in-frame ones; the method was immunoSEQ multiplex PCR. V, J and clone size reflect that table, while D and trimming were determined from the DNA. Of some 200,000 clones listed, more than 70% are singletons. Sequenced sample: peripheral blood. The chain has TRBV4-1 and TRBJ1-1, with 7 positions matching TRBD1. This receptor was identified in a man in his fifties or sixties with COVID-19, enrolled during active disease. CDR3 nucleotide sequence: TGCGCCAGCAGCCATCTGACAGGGAGAACTGAAGCTTTCTTT. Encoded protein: CASSHLTGRTEAFF.